This is a list of T cell receptor beta chains from one sample in a study of T cell repertoires in cytomegalovirus infection. In TCRdb, the reads were re-called with MiXCR into one record per CDR3 protein. The sample carries 200,000 to 300,000 distinct CDR3 sequences, about 13% recorded once. Sample: PBMCs. All receptors derive from a human donor in good health (CMV status not recorded). Some clones in this sample may be carry-over from other donors' samples. The CDR3 runs from the conserved cysteine through the conserved F or W. Fields, in order: clone size, J gene, D gene, CDR3 length, V gene, CDR3 DNA, CDR3 protein. D genes are given only for firm matches. Clone sizes are given selectively: once, few, many, or a class where the clone is expanded.

size: few
J: TRBJ2-7
D: NA
length: 14
V: TRBV5-4
DNA: TGTGCCAGCAGCTTCGTCGGGACTGACTACGAGCAGTACTTC
CDR3: CASSFVGTDYEQYF

size: many
J: TRBJ2-7
D: NA
length: 15
V: TRBV18
DNA: TGTGCCAGCTCACCACTCCCCCGCACCTTCTACGAGCAGTACTTC
CDR3: CASSPLPRTFYEQYF

size: few
J: TRBJ2-7
D: NA
length: 15
V: TRBV5-4
DNA: TGTGCCAGCAGGTTGTTGGGCAATAAGCGGGACGAGCAGTACTTC
CDR3: CASRLLGNKRDEQYF

size: NA
J: TRBJ2-7
D: NA
length: 13
V: TRBV6-2/TRBV6-3
DNA: TGTGCCAGCAGTTACTCGAAAGCATACGAGCAGTACTTC
CDR3: CASSYSKAYEQYF

size: many
J: TRBJ1-2
D: TRBD1
length: 16
V: TRBV7-8
DNA: TGTGCCAGCAGCTTAGGCTCCGGGACAGGGGGCTATGGCTACACCTTC
CDR3: CASSLGSGTGGYGYTF

size: NA
J: TRBJ2-7
D: TRBD1
length: 14
V: TRBV10-3
DNA: TGTGCCATCAGGACGGGACAGGGCTCCTACGAGCAGTACTTC
CDR3: CAIRTGQGSYEQYF

size: once
J: TRBJ1-1
D: NA
length: 16
V: TRBV5-4
DNA: TGTGCCAGCAGCTTACCTTTCCAGGGATTGAACACTGAAGCTTTCTTT
CDR3: CASSLPFQGLNTEAFF

size: few
J: TRBJ1-1
D: NA
length: 15
V: TRBV5-1
DNA: TGCGCCAGCAGCCCCGACCCGGGGCTTATCACTGAAGCTTTCTTT
CDR3: CASSPDPGLITEAFF

size: many
J: TRBJ2-5
D: TRBD2
length: 16
V: TRBV7-8
DNA: TGTGCCAGCAGCTCCGGGACTAGCGGAGACCAAGAGACCCAGTACTTC
CDR3: CASSSGTSGDQETQYF

size: NA
J: TRBJ2-5
D: TRBD2
length: 15
V: TRBV28
DNA: TGTGCCAGCGCATCAGCGGGAGGGCCTCAAGAGACCCAGTACTTC
CDR3: CASASAGGPQETQYF

size: many
J: TRBJ1-1
D: NA
length: 13
V: TRBV4-1
DNA: TGCGCCAGCAGCCAAGGACAGATCACTGAAGCTTTCTTT
CDR3: CASSQGQITEAFF

size: many
J: TRBJ1-1
D: NA
length: 13
V: TRBV12-3/TRBV12-4
DNA: TGTGCCACCTCGCAGGAGATGAACACTGAAGCTTTCTTT
CDR3: CATSQEMNTEAFF

size: NA
J: TRBJ1-1
D: NA
length: 14
V: TRBV12-3/TRBV12-4
DNA: TGTGCCAGCAGTTCTCCCTGGGGGGGCTCTGAAGCTTTCTTT
CDR3: CASSSPWGGSEAFF

size: NA
J: TRBJ2-4
D: NA
length: 16
V: TRBV20-1
DNA: TGCAGTGCCGAACCGCCGGGGACACCCACCAAAAACATTCAGTACTTC
CDR3: CSAEPPGTPTKNIQYF

size: NA
J: TRBJ2-2
D: NA
length: 13
V: TRBV29-1
DNA: TGCAGCGCTTCCGACAGTGACACCGGGGAGCTGTTTTTT
CDR3: CSASDSDTGELFF

size: few
J: TRBJ2-6
D: NA
length: 15
V: TRBV7-3
DNA: TGTGCCAGCAGCTCTTCAAACTCTGGGGCCAACGTCCTGACTTTC
CDR3: CASSSSNSGANVLTF

size: many
J: TRBJ2-7
D: NA
length: 16
V: TRBV10-2
DNA: TGCGCCAGCAGTTTAGGGGGCGGGAGCGGGGTTGGCGAGCAGTACTTC
CDR3: CASSLGGGSGVGEQYF

size: NA
J: TRBJ1-1
D: NA
length: 14
V: TRBV7-9
DNA: TGTGCCAGCAGCTCCTGGGAGAGGAACACTGAAGCTTTCTTT
CDR3: CASSSWERNTEAFF

size: NA
J: TRBJ2-3
D: NA
length: 15
V: TRBV9
DNA: TGTGCCAGCAGAGCTGCCGGGAGAAGCACAGATACGCAGTATTTT
CDR3: CASRAAGRSTDTQYF

size: NA
J: TRBJ2-7
D: TRBD2
length: 16
V: TRBV6-5
DNA: TGTGCCAGCAGTTACTCAAGCGGGAGGGGATTTTACGAGCAGTACTTC
CDR3: CASSYSSGRGFYEQYF

size: NA
J: TRBJ2-2
D: TRBD1
length: 17
V: TRBV7-9
DNA: TGTGCCAGCAGCCCGTTTATGACAGGGGAATCAGTCGGGGAGCTGTTTTTT
CDR3: CASSPFMTGESVGELFF

size: many
J: TRBJ2-7
D: TRBD2
length: 13
V: TRBV7-3
DNA: TGTGCCAGCAGCTCCGGGACTAGCGGCGAGCAGTACTTC
CDR3: CASSSGTSGEQYF

size: few
J: TRBJ2-1
D: TRBD2
length: 15
V: TRBV7-8
DNA: TGTGCCAGCAGCTTAGGAGCGGGAGCCCACAATGAGCAGTTCTTC
CDR3: CASSLGAGAHNEQFF

size: many
J: TRBJ2-1
D: NA
length: 14
V: TRBV20-1
DNA: TGCAGTGCTAGTGCTTGGGACCACTACAATGAGCAGTTCTTC
CDR3: CSASAWDHYNEQFF

size: few
J: TRBJ1-2
D: NA
length: 13
V: TRBV6-2/TRBV6-3
DNA: TGTGCCAGCAGTTACACCGGGGCGGATGGCTACACCTTC
CDR3: CASSYTGADGYTF

size: NA
J: TRBJ2-5
D: NA
length: 13
V: TRBV2
DNA: TGTGCCAGCAGTGTGCAGGGGAAAGAGACCCAGTACTTC
CDR3: CASSVQGKETQYF

size: NA
J: TRBJ2-7
D: NA
length: 14
V: TRBV12-5
DNA: TGTGCTAGTTTCACGCAGGGGGACTCTACCGAGCAGTACTTC
CDR3: CASFTQGDSTEQYF

size: few
J: TRBJ1-2
D: TRBD1
length: 14
V: TRBV7-2
DNA: TGTGCCAGCAGCCAACCGGGACAGAGCTATGGCTACACCTTC
CDR3: CASSQPGQSYGYTF

size: NA
J: TRBJ2-3
D: NA
length: 14
V: TRBV20-1
DNA: TGCAGTGCTAGTTTGCCCAGAGGTGCAGATACGCAGTATTTT
CDR3: CSASLPRGADTQYF

size: NA
J: TRBJ2-1
D: NA
length: 15
V: TRBV28
DNA: TGTGCCAGCAGTTCCTCCGGGTTAGCGGAAAATGAGCAGTTCTTC
CDR3: CASSSSGLAENEQFF

size: few
J: TRBJ2-1
D: TRBD2
length: 15
V: TRBV20-1
DNA: TGCAGTGCTAGAGATCCTAGCGGGAACTACAATGAGCAGTTCTTC
CDR3: CSARDPSGNYNEQFF

size: many
J: TRBJ1-5
D: TRBD1
length: 15
V: TRBV12-3/TRBV12-4
DNA: TGTGCCAGCAGTTCGGGACAGGCCGCCGGTCAGCCCCAGCATTTT
CDR3: CASSSGQAAGQPQHF

size: many
J: TRBJ2-1
D: NA
length: 15
V: TRBV28
DNA: TGTGCCAGCAGTTTAAGTCCGGGCTCCTACAATGAGCAGTTCTTC
CDR3: CASSLSPGSYNEQFF

size: NA
J: TRBJ1-1
D: NA
length: 11
V: TRBV12-3/TRBV12-4
DNA: TGTGCCAGCAGTTTAGTTGAGGAAGCTTTCTTT
CDR3: CASSLVEEAFF

size: many
J: TRBJ2-2
D: NA
length: 14
V: TRBV6-2/TRBV6-3
DNA: TGTGCCAGCAATCTGATTTCGAACACCGGGGAGCTGTTTTTT
CDR3: CASNLISNTGELFF

size: many
J: TRBJ1-5
D: NA
length: 15
V: TRBV27
DNA: TGTGCCAGCAGTTTATTTGGGGCGCCGGGTCAGCCCCAGCATTTT
CDR3: CASSLFGAPGQPQHF

size: many
J: TRBJ1-1
D: NA
length: 14
V: TRBV7-9
DNA: TGTGCCAGCAGCCCTAGACAGACGAACACTGAAGCTTTCTTT
CDR3: CASSPRQTNTEAFF

size: NA
J: TRBJ1-1
D: NA
length: 14
V: TRBV20-1
DNA: TGCAGTGCTTCCCGGGACTCATTGAACACTGAAGCTTTCTTT
CDR3: CSASRDSLNTEAFF

size: many
J: TRBJ1-5
D: NA
length: 13
V: TRBV29-1
DNA: TGCAGCGTACTGACGGATAGCAATCAGCCCCAGCATTTT
CDR3: CSVLTDSNQPQHF

size: many
J: TRBJ1-5
D: NA
length: 15
V: TRBV7-2
DNA: TGTGCCAGCAGCTTAGCTGGCGGGGGGAGTCAGCCCCAGCATTTT
CDR3: CASSLAGGGSQPQHF

size: many
J: TRBJ1-2
D: NA
length: 13
V: TRBV7-2
DNA: TGTGCCAGCAGCTTAGCCCGAAGCTATGGCTACACCTTC
CDR3: CASSLARSYGYTF

size: NA
J: TRBJ1-6
D: NA
length: 15
V: TRBV14
DNA: TGTGCCAGCAGCCAAGACGGGTGGAGGGTATCACCCCTCCACTTT
CDR3: CASSQDGWRVSPLHF

size: few
J: TRBJ2-5
D: NA
length: 13
V: TRBV20-1
DNA: TGCAGTGCTAGGAGCGGTGCTCCGGAGACCCAGTACTTC
CDR3: CSARSGAPETQYF